The rows below give T cell receptor beta chains drawn from one sample of a study of T cells after yellow fever vaccination. TCRdb used MiXCR to reprocess the 5' RACE reads, holding one entry per CDR3 protein. This repertoire shows approximately 110,000 distinct CDR3 sequences, 8% to 9.5% found once; its top ten account for 25%. Sequenced here: CD8+ T cells sorted from PBMCs, sampled 45 days after the yellow fever booster vaccination. All receptors come from a man aged 25-40 years who received the YFV17D yellow fever vaccine. The CDR3 runs from the conserved cysteine through the conserved F or W. Some rows have no size entry. The others give once, few or many, or a class for an expanded clone.

>many|TRBJ2-7|TRBV20-1
CSASGTSGLMGYEQYF
>few|TRBJ2-1|TRBV7-8
CASSPGLAEYNEQFF
>many|TRBJ2-1|TRBV20-1
CSARVALAGAPRYNEQFF
>-|TRBJ2-3|TRBV5-1
CASSLRGTGSTDTQYF
>-|TRBJ2-5|TRBV10-3
CAISEGRANQETQYF
>many|TRBJ2-2|TRBV4-3
CASSDLARTGELFF
>many|TRBJ2-1|TRBV5-1
CASLGPGQSLGNEQFF
>many|TRBJ2-5|TRBV12-3/TRBV12-4
CASNLSGRETQYF
>many|TRBJ2-2|TRBV27
CASGTSGFWRELFF
>many|TRBJ1-2|TRBV29-1
CSVEVIRGYTF
>-|TRBJ1-3|TRBV28
CASSFDRSSGNTIYF
>-|TRBJ2-3|TRBV30
CAWSPLSSGGPTDTQYF
>many|TRBJ1-1|TRBV12-3/TRBV12-4
CASSYPYSGTEAFF
>many|TRBJ2-1|TRBV7-9
CASSSPTSSNEQFF
>-|TRBJ2-1|TRBV12-2
CASRLALTLF
>few|TRBJ1-5|TRBV21-1
CASTKAERSNQPQHF
>few|TRBJ1-2|TRBV2
CASIREFGDYGYTF
>many|TRBJ2-7|TRBV19
CASSDSGDYEQYF
>few|TRBJ2-5|TRBV6-5
CASSYSAGAGETQYF
>many|TRBJ2-3|TRBV5-6
CASGDSGRFPDTQYF
>many|TRBJ2-7|TRBV20-1
CSARQLADPEGEQYF
>many|TRBJ1-5|TRBV5-1
CASSWGGASNQPQHF
>-|TRBJ2-1|TRBV28
CASSLWYGANEQFF
>many|TRBJ2-1|TRBV5-1
CASSSLTGPGSYNEQFF